The rows below give T cell receptor beta chains drawn from one sample of a study of OX40 agonist ivuxolimab in advanced cancers. Sequenced by immunoSEQ multiplex PCR; TCRdb stores in-frame clones only, minus some. The sample contains over 85,000 clones, over 75% of which appear only once. The sample consisted of CD4+ or CD8+ T cells sorted from blood, taken in a trial of the OX40 agonist ivuxolimab. The receptors derive from an adult with an advanced solid tumor such as melanoma, head and neck, liver or kidney cancer. The CDR3 runs from the conserved cysteine through the conserved F or W. D genes are given only for firm matches. Rows give clone size only sometimes, using once, few, many, or a class for an expanded clone.

NA	TRBV7-9	TRBJ2-1	NA	CASSSDGPGRQFF	TGTGCCAGCAGCTCCGACGGACCGGGAAGGCAGTTCTTC
NA	TRBV6-5	TRBJ1-1	NA	CASGYTEAFF	TGTGCCAGCGGGTACACTGAAGCTTTCTTT
TRBD2	TRBV11-2	TRBJ2-2	NA	CASSLVLTSGRTGELFF	TGTGCCAGCAGCTTAGTTCTCACTAGCGGGAGAACCGGGGAGCTGTTTTTT
TRBD1	TRBV28	TRBJ1-1	NA	CASTFGDRSTEAFF	TGTGCCAGCACCTTTGGGGACAGGAGCACTGAAGCTTTCTTT
NA	TRBV6-1	TRBJ2-5	NA	CASETLGGYETQYF	TGTGCCAGCGAGACGTTAGGGGGGTACGAGACCCAGTACTTC
TRBD2	TRBV28	TRBJ2-7	NA	CASRGGTGNYEQYF	TGTGCCAGCAGGGGGGGGACTGGAAACTACGAGCAGTACTTC
NA	TRBV7-9	TRBJ2-7	NA	CASSLAGGTYEQYF	TGTGCCAGCAGCTTAGCGGGAGGTACTTACGAGCAGTACTTC
NA	TRBV15	TRBJ2-3	NA	CATSRDQDTQYF	TGTGCCACCAGCAGAGATCAGGATACGCAGTATTTT
TRBD1	TRBV5-1	TRBJ2-2	NA	CASSSGQGFTGELFF	TGCGCCAGCAGCTCCGGACAGGGTTTCACCGGGGAGCTGTTTTTT
TRBD1	TRBV9	TRBJ2-5	NA	CASSVGDRVYQETQYF	TGTGCCAGCAGCGTAGGAGACAGGGTTTACCAAGAGACCCAGTACTTC
NA	TRBV18	TRBJ2-3	NA	CASSTVGALGTDTQYF	TGTGCCAGCTCGACGGTAGGGGCGTTGGGCACAGATACGCAGTATTTT
NA	TRBV21-1	TRBJ2-3	NA	CASSLNTSSGGADTQYF	TGTGCCAGCAGCCTAAATACTAGCTCCGGGGGGGCAGATACGCAGTATTTT
NA	TRBV6-1	TRBJ2-2	NA	CASSGSTTGELFF	TGTGCCAGCAGTGGGTCTACCACCGGGGAGCTGTTTTTT
TRBD1	TRBV6-5	TRBJ2-1	NA	CASSYQQGRNEQFF	TGTGCCAGCAGTTACCAACAGGGGAGAAATGAGCAGTTCTTC
NA	TRBV29-1	TRBJ2-5	NA	CSVARGLGETQYF	TGCAGCGTTGCGCGAGGGTTGGGAGAGACCCAGTACTTC
NA	TRBV18	TRBJ1-6	NA	CASSPAGGINSPLHF	TGTGCCAGCTCACCGGCGGGGGGTATCAATTCACCCCTCCACTTT
NA	TRBV28	TRBJ2-7	NA	CASSIPNGVNEQYF	TGTGCCAGCAGTATCCCGAATGGGGTGAACGAGCAGTACTTC
TRBD2	TRBV13	TRBJ2-2	NA	CASNKRTSGKDGELFF	TGTGCCAGCAACAAAAGGACTAGCGGGAAAGACGGGGAGCTGTTTTTT
TRBD1	TRBV28	TRBJ1-2	NA	CASSLNRGGNYGYTF	TGTGCCAGCAGTTTAAACAGGGGAGGTAACTATGGCTACACCTTC
NA	TRBV4-3	TRBJ2-6	NA	CASSESPSSGANVLTF	TGCGCCAGCAGCGAAAGCCCCAGCTCTGGGGCCAACGTCCTGACTTTC
NA	TRBV6-5	TRBJ1-5	NA	CASSLISNQPQHF	TGTGCCAGCAGTCTAATTAGCAATCAGCCCCAGCATTTT
NA	TRBV7-9	TRBJ1-1	NA	CASSLVAATEAFF	TGTGCCAGCAGCTTAGTGGCAGCCACTGAAGCTTTCTTT
TRBD2	TRBV28	TRBJ2-1	NA	CASSSPRTSGSSYNEQFF	TGTGCCAGCAGTTCGCCTCGGACTAGCGGGAGCTCCTACAATGAGCAGTTCTTC
TRBD2	TRBV18	TRBJ2-1	NA	CASSRGTGRVGLADNEQFF	TGTGCCAGCTCACGAGGGACAGGGAGAGTGGGACTAGCGGACAATGAGCAGTTCTTC
TRBD2	TRBV7-2	TRBJ2-5	NA	CASSLGAGVQETQYF	TGTGCCAGCAGCTTAGGGGCGGGAGTTCAAGAGACCCAGTACTTC
TRBD2	TRBV9	TRBJ2-3	NA	CASSGTRRSTDTQYF	TGTGCCAGCAGCGGGACTAGGCGTTCCACAGATACGCAGTATTTT
NA	TRBV5-1	TRBJ2-2	NA	CASSFGGVGTGELFF	TGCGCCAGCAGCTTTGGGGGAGTTGGCACCGGGGAGCTGTTTTTT
TRBD2	TRBV7-6	TRBJ2-2	NA	CASSSGLAGVTGELFF	TGTGCCAGCAGCTCCGGACTAGCGGGAGTCACCGGGGAGCTGTTTTTT
NA	TRBV5-1	TRBJ2-3	NA	CASSIGGTDTQYF	TGCGCCAGCAGTATTGGGGGCACAGATACGCAGTATTTT
NA	TRBV18	TRBJ2-2	once	CASSRTDYSGELFF	TGTGCCAGCTCCCGGACAGACTATTCCGGGGAGCTGTTTTTT
NA	TRBV7-2	TRBJ2-1	once	CASSPLYNEQFF	TGTGCCAGCAGCCCACTTTACAATGAGCAGTTCTTC
NA	TRBV11-2	TRBJ2-7	NA	CASSPAGHPSYEQYF	TGTGCCAGCAGCCCAGCGGGACACCCGTCCTACGAGCAGTACTTC
NA	TRBV7-2	TRBJ1-1	NA	CASSSGPQGPGGGNTEAFF	TGTGCCAGCAGCTCGGGACCGCAAGGCCCCGGGGGAGGAAACACTGAAGCTTTCTTT
NA	TRBV5-1	TRBJ2-7	NA	CASSQGASGTGEQYF	TGCGCCAGCAGCCAGGGGGCTAGCGGGACTGGGGAGCAGTACTTC
NA	TRBV30	TRBJ2-3	NA	CAWSAPGVSGTDTQYF	TGTGCCTGGAGTGCCCCCGGGGTTTCCGGCACAGATACGCAGTATTTT
NA	TRBV4-3	TRBJ2-7	NA	CASSQDRTRLGEQYF	TGCGCCAGCAGCCAAGATAGGACTCGGCTAGGAGAGCAGTACTTC
TRBD1	TRBV28	TRBJ1-4	few	CASSPSGGTNEKLFF	TGTGCCAGCAGTCCTTCAGGGGGCACTAATGAAAAACTGTTTTTT
TRBD1	TRBV28	TRBJ2-6	NA	CASSATGTGANVLTF	TGTGCCAGCAGTGCGACAGGGACTGGGGCCAACGTCCTGACTTTC
TRBD1	TRBV19	TRBJ1-5	NA	CASRDRGPNQPQHF	TGTGCCAGCCGGGACAGGGGTCCCAATCAGCCCCAGCATTTT
NA	TRBV18	TRBJ2-7	NA	CASSPSILAPDRIYEQYF	TGTGCCAGCTCACCATCAATCCTAGCACCCGACAGGATCTACGAGCAGTACTTC
TRBD2	TRBV5-1	TRBJ2-5	NA	CASSSLAGGQETQYF	TGCGCCAGCAGCTCCCTAGCGGGAGGCCAAGAGACCCAGTACTTC
NA	TRBV5-5	TRBJ2-1	once	CASSLAQQFLYNEQFF	TGTGCCAGCAGCTTGGCCCAACAATTCCTTTACAATGAGCAGTTCTTC
NA	TRBV7-2	TRBJ2-7	NA	CASSFRAGPREQYF	TGTGCCAGCAGCTTCCGGGCGGGCCCTCGGGAGCAGTACTTC
TRBD1	TRBV5-5	TRBJ2-6	NA	CASSPDRGRLNGANVLTF	TGTGCCAGCAGCCCTGACAGGGGGCGCTTAAATGGGGCCAACGTCCTGACTTTC
NA	TRBV16	TRBJ2-2	NA	CASSQNLVTGELFF	TGTGCCAGCAGCCAGAATTTGGTTACCGGGGAGCTGTTTTTT
NA	TRBV10-3	TRBJ2-5	NA	CAISESRETQYF	TGTGCCATCAGTGAGTCTCGAGAGACCCAGTACTTC
TRBD1	TRBV30	TRBJ1-6	NA	CAWSPQGGSPLHF	TGTGCCTGGAGCCCCCAGGGGGGGTCACCCCTCCACTTT
NA	TRBV2	TRBJ2-3	NA	CASRDNTDTQYF	TGTGCCAGCAGGGACAACACAGATACGCAGTATTTT
NA	TRBV18	TRBJ2-1	NA	CASSSTGSSYNEQFF	TGTGCCAGCTCTTCCACAGGGAGCTCCTACAATGAGCAGTTCTTC
NA	TRBV7-2	TRBJ1-1	NA	CASSLDKRTEAFF	TGTGCCAGCAGCTTAGACAAGAGAACTGAAGCTTTCTTT
TRBD1	TRBV7-2	TRBJ1-5	NA	CASSPDRAQPQHF	TGTGCCAGCAGCCCGGACAGGGCTCAGCCCCAGCATTTT
TRBD1	TRBV18	TRBJ2-5	NA	CASSSSLDRGQYETQYF	TGTGCCAGCTCATCAAGCCTAGACAGGGGGCAATACGAGACCCAGTACTTC
NA	TRBV11-2	TRBJ1-1	NA	CASSFTGMNTEAFF	TGTGCCAGCAGCTTTACAGGGATGAACACTGAAGCTTTCTTT
NA	TRBV19	TRBJ2-5	NA	CASSIAGMETQYF	TGTGCCAGTAGTATTGCGGGTATGGAGACCCAGTACTTC
NA	TRBV30	TRBJ2-7	NA	CAWMTRRGEQYF	TGTGCCTGGATGACTCGCCGGGGCGAGCAGTACTTC
TRBD1	TRBV7-8	TRBJ2-2	NA	CASSPTKTDRLLNTGELFF	TGTGCCAGCAGCCCCACCAAAACGGACAGGCTATTGAACACCGGGGAGCTGTTTTTT
NA	TRBV5-4	TRBJ1-1	NA	CASSFSGPNTEAFF	TGTGCCAGCAGCTTCTCTGGGCCTAACACTGAAGCTTTCTTT
TRBD2	TRBV4-1	TRBJ2-1	NA	CASSQLAGGDSNEQFF	TGCGCCAGCAGCCAATTGGCGGGAGGGGACTCCAATGAGCAGTTCTTC
NA	TRBV29-1	TRBJ2-3	NA	CSVEDLGQTDTQYF	TGCAGCGTTGAAGATCTGGGACAAACAGATACGCAGTATTTT